One TCR beta chain is described in this entry. This CDR3 region has 12 residues. V lost 2 bases to trimming and J lost 7 bases, with 10 bases between them. Germline assignment: CDR1 SGHDT and CDR2 YYEEEE. The sample belongs to a study of shared clonotypes between healthy human individuals. Assay: immunoSEQ multiplex PCR; the TCRdb copy retains only in-frame clones and omits some. The data show over 2 million clones, about nine tenths seen once. Sequencing was carried out using naive CD4+ T cells from PBMCs. Specified subset: CD45RA+ positively selected. The chain combines TRBV5-6 with TRBJ2-7, with D hard to call. The source is a man in his late teens or twenties in good health. Some clones in this sample may be carry-over from other donors' samples. The CDR3, as DNA: TGTGCCAGCAGCTTTGACACCGGAGAGCAGTACTTC. Residues: CASSFDTGEQYF.